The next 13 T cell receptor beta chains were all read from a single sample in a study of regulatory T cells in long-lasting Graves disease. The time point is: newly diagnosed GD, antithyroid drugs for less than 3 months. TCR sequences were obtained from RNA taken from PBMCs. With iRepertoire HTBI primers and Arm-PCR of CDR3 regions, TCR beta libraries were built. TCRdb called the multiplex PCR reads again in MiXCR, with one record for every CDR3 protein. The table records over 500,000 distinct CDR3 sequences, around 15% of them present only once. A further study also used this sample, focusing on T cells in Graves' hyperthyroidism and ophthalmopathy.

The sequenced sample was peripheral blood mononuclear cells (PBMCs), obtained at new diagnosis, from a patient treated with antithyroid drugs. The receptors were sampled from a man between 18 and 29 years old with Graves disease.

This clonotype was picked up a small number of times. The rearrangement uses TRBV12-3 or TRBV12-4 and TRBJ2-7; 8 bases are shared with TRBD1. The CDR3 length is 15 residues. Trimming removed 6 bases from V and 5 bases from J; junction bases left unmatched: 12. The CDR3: CASSVEGQAFDEQYF. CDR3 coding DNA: TGTGCCAGCAGCGTAGAGGGACAGGCTTTCGACGAGCAGTACTTC.

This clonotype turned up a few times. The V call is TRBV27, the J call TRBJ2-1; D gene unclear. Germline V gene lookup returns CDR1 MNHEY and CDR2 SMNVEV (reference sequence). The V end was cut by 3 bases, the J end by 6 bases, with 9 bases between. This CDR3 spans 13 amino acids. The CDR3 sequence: CASSFRLVNEQFF. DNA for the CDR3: TGTGCCAGCAGTTTCCGGCTAGTCAATGAGCAGTTCTTC.

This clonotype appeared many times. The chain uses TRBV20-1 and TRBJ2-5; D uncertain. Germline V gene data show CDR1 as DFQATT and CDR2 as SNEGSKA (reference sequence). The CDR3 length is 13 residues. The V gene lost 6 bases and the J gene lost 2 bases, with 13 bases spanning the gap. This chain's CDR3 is CSAALLLQETQYF. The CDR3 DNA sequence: TGCAGTGCCGCCCTTTTGTTACAAGAGACCCAGTACTTC.

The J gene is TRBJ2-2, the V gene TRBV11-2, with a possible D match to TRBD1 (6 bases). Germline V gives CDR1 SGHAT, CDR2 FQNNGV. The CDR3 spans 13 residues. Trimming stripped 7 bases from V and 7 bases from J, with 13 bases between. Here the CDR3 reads CASNEQGFGELFF. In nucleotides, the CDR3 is TGTGCCAGCAATGAACAGGGTTTCGGGGAGCTGTTTTTT.

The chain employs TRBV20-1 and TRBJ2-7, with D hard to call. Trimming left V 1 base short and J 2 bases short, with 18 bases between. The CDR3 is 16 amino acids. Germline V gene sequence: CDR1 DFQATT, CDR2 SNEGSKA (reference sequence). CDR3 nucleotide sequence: TGCAGTGCTAGAGCGATTAAGACTGGTACGACCTACGAGCAGTACTTC. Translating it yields CSARAIKTGTTYEQYF.

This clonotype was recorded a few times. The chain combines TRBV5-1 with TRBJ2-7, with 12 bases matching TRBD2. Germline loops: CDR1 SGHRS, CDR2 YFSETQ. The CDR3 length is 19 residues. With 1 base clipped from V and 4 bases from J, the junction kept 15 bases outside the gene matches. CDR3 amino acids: CASSLTPTSGRRGLYEQYF. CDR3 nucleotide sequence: TGCGCCAGCAGCTTGACCCCGACTAGCGGGAGAAGGGGATTATACGAGCAGTACTTC.

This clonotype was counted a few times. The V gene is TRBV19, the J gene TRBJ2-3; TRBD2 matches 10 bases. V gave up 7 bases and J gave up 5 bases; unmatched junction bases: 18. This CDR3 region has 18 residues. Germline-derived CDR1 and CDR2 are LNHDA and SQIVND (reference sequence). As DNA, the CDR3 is TGTGCCAGTACGGGGAGGGAGCGGGAGGGCCTATGGGAAGATACGCAGTATTTT. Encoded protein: CASTGREREGLWEDTQYF.

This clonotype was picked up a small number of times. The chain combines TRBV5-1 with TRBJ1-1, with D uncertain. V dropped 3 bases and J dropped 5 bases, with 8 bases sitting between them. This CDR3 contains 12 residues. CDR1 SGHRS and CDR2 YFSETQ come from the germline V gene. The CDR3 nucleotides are TGCGCCAGCAGCTGGGGTGAGACTGAAGCTTTCTTT. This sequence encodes CASSWGETEAFF.

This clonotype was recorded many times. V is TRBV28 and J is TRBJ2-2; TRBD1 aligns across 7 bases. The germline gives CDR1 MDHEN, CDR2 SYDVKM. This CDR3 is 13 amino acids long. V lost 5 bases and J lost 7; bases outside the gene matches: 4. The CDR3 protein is CASSATGFGELFF. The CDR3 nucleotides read TGTGCCAGCAGTGCGACAGGGTTCGGGGAGCTGTTTTTT.

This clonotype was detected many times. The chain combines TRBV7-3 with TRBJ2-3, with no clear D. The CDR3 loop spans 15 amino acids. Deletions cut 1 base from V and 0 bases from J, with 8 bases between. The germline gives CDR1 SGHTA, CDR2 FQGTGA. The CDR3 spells CASSLSPSSTDTQYF. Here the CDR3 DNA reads TGTGCCAGCAGCTTAAGCCCTAGTAGCACAGATACGCAGTATTTT.

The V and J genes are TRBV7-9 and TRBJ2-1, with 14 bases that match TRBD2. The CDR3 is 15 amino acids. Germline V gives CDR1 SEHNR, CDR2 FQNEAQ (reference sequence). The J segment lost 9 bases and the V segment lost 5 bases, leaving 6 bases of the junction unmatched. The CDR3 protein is CASSQTSGRDREQFF. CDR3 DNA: TGTGCCAGCAGCCAGACTAGCGGGAGGGATCGTGAGCAGTTCTTC. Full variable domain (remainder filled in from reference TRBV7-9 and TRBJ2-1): DTGVSQNPRHKITKRGQNVTFRCDPISEHNRLYWYRQTLGQGPEFLTYFQNEAQLEKSRLLSDRFSAERPKGSFSTLEIQRTEQGDSAMYLCASSQTSGRDREQFFGPGTRLTVL.

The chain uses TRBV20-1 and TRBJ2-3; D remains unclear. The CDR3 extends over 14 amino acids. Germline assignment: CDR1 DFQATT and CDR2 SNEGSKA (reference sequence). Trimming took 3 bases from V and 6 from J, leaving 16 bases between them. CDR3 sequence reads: CSASPPRRVDTQYF. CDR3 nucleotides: TGCAGTGCTAGCCCCCCAAGACGAGTGGATACGCAGTATTTT.

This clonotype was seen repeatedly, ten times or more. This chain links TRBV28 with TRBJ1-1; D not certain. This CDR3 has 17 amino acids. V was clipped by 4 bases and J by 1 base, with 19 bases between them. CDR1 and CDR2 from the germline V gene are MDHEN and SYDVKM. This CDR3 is CASSSTLPLHKNTEAFF. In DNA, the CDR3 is TGTGCCAGCAGTTCAACCCTTCCTCTTCATAAGAACACTGAAGCTTTCTTT.